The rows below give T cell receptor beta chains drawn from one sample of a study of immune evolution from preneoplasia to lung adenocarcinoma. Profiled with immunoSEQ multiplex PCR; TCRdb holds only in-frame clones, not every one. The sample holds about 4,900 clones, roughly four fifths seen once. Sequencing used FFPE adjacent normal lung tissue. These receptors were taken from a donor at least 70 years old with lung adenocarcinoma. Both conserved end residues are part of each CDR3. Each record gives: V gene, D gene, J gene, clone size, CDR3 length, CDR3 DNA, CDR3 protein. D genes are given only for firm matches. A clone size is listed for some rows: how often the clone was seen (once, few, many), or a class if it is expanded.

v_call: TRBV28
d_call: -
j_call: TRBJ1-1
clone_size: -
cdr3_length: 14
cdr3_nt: TGTGCCAGCAGGTCCCCGGGACTGAACACTGAAGCTTTCTTT
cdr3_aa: CASRSPGLNTEAFF

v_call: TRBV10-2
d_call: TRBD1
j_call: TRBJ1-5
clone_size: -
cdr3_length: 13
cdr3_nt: TGCGCCAGCAGGCAGGGGGCTGGGCAGCCCCAGCATTTT
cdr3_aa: CASRQGAGQPQHF

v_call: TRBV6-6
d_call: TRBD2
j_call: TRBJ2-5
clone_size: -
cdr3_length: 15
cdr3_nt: TGTGCCAGCAGTTACAATTCCGCGGGAGTAGAGACCCAGTACTTC
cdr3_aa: CASSYNSAGVETQYF

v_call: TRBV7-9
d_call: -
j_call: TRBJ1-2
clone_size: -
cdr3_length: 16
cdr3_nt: TGTGCCAGCAGCGGCGACTGGAACCGGGACACCTATGGCTACACCTTC
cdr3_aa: CASSGDWNRDTYGYTF

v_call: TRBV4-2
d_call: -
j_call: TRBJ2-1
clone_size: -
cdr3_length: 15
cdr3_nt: TGTGCCAGCAGCCAAGGGATGGGCGACCACAATGAGCAGTTCTTC
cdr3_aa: CASSQGMGDHNEQFF

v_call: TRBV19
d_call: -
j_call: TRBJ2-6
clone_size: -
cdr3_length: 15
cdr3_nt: TGTGCCAGTAGTATAAGCTACTCTGGGGCCAACGTCCTGACTTTC
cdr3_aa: CASSISYSGANVLTF

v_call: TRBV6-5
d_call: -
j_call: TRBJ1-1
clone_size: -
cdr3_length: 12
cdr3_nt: TGTGCCAGCAGTTACCCCAGTGGGGGCGCTTTCTTT
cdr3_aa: CASSYPSGGAFF

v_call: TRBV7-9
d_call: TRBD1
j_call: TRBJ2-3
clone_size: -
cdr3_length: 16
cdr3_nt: TGTGCCAGCAGCCGTGATACAGGGGTCCACACAGATACGCAGTATTTT
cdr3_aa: CASSRDTGVHTDTQYF

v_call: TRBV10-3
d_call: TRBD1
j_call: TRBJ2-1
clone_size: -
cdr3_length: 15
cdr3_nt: TGTGCCATCAGTCCACAGGGGGCGACGTTCAATGAGCAGTTCTTC
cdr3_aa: CAISPQGATFNEQFF

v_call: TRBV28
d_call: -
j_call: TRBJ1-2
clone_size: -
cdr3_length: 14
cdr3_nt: TGTGCCAGCAGCTTTACTCGGGACTTCAATGGCTACACCTTC
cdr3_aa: CASSFTRDFNGYTF

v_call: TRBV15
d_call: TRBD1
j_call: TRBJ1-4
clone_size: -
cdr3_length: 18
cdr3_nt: TGTGCCACCAGCAGGCCCGGGACAGAAATCGCAACTAATGAAAAACTGTTTTTT
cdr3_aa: CATSRPGTEIATNEKLFF

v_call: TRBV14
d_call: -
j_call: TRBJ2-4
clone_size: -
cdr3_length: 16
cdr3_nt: TGTGCCAGCAGCTTTACGGCGGGGGCTTCCAAAAACATTCAGTACTTC
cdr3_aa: CASSFTAGASKNIQYF

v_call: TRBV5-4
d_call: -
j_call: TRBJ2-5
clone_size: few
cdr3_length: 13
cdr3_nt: TGTGCCAGCAGCGCAACGGGACAAGAGACCCAGTACTTC
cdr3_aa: CASSATGQETQYF

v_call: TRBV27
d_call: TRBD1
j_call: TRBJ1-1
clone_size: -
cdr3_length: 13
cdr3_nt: TGTGCCAGCAGTTTAACCCTCGACAGGGAGGCTTTCTTT
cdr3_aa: CASSLTLDREAFF

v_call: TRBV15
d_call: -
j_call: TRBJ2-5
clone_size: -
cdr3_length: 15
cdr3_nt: TGTGCCACCAGCAGAGAACAGCGGAGGGCTGAGACCCAGTACTTC
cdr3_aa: CATSREQRRAETQYF

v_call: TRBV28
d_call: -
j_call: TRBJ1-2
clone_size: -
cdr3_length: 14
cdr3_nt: TGTGCCAGCAGCTTTACGTACTCGACCTATGGCTACACCTTC
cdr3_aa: CASSFTYSTYGYTF

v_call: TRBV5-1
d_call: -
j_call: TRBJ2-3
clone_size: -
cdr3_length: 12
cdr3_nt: TGCGCCAGCAGCTCAGTTGCGGATACGCAGTATTTT
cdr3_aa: CASSSVADTQYF

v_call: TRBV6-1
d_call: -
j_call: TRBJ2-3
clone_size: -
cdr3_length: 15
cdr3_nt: TGTGCCAGCAGTGATGGGTCCACAGTATTCGATACGCAGTATTTT
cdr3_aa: CASSDGSTVFDTQYF

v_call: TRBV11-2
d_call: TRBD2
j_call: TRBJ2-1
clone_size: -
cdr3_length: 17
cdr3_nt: TGTGCCAGCAGCTTAGTCTGGTCTAGCGGGGGCTACGATGAGCAGTTCTTC
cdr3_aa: CASSLVWSSGGYDEQFF

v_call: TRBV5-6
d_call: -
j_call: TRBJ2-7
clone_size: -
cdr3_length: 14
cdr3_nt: TGTGCCAGCAGCTTAAAGGGAGGCTCCTACGAGCAGTACTTC
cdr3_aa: CASSLKGGSYEQYF

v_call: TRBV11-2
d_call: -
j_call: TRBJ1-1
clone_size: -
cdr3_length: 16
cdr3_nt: TGTGCCAGCAGCTTAACGGGGGAGCACATGAACACTGAAGCTTTCTTT
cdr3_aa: CASSLTGEHMNTEAFF

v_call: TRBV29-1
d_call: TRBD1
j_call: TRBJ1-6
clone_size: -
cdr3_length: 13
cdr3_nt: TGCAGCGTTATGGGACAGGGAGATTCACCCCTCCACTTT
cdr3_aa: CSVMGQGDSPLHF

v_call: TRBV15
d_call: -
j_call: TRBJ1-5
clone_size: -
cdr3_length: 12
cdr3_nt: TGTGCCACCAGCAGGACAGATCAGCCCCAGCATTTT
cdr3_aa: CATSRTDQPQHF

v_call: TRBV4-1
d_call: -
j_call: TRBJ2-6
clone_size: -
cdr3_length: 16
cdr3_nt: TGCGCCAGCAGCCAAGCCTTCGCCTCTGGGGCCAACGTCCTGACTTTC
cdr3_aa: CASSQAFASGANVLTF

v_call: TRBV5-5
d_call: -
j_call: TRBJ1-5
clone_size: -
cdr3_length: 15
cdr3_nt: TGTGCCAGCAGCCTCGATGGGGCAGGGATTCAGCCCCAGCATTTT
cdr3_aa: CASSLDGAGIQPQHF

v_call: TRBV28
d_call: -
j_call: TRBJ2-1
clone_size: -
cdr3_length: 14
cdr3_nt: TGTGCCAGCATGGGTTCGGGCTCCTACAATGAGCAGTTCTTC
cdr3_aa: CASMGSGSYNEQFF

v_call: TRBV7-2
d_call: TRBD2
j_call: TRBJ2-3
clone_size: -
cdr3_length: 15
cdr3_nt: TGTGCCAGCAGCCCCTTAGCGGGGAGCGACGATACGCAGTATTTT
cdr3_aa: CASSPLAGSDDTQYF

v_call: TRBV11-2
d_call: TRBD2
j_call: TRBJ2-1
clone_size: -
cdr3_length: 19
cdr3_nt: TGTGCCAGCAGCTCCCCTGGTGAGGGGATAGCGGGTATCTACAATGAGCAGTTCTTC
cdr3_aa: CASSSPGEGIAGIYNEQFF

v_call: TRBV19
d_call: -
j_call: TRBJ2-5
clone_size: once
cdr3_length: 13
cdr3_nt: TGTGCCAGTAGGACCCTCTTGGGGGAGACCCAGTACTTC
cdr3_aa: CASRTLLGETQYF

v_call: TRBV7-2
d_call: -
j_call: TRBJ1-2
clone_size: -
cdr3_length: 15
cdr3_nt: TGTGCCAGCAGCCCGACGGGGAGGGGGACGTATGGCTACACCTTC
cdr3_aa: CASSPTGRGTYGYTF

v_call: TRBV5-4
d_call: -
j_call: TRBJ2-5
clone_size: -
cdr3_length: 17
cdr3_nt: TGTGCCAGCAGCGGATCCAGGGGGGCGGGAGCGGGAGAGACCCAGTACTTC
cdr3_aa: CASSGSRGAGAGETQYF

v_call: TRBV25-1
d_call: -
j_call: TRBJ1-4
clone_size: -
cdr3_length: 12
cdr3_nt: TGTGCCAGCAGTGCCGTTTATGAAAAACTGTTTTTT
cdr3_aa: CASSAVYEKLFF

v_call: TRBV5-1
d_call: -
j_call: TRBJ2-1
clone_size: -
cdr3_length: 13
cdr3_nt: TGCGCCAGCAGTCTCGGGTCCTACAATGAGCAGTTCTTC
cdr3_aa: CASSLGSYNEQFF

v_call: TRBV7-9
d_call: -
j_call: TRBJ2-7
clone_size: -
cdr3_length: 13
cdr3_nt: TGTGCCAGCAGCCCTCCGTGGGGGGACGAGCAGTACTTC
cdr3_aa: CASSPPWGDEQYF

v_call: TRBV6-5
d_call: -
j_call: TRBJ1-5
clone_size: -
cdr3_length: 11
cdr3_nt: TGTGCCAGCAGTTCTTTACACCCCCAGCATTTT
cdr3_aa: CASSSLHPQHF

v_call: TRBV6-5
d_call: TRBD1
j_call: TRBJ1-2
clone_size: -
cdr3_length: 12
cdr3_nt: TGTGCCAGCAGGTTGGGACAGGGGGGCTACACCTTC
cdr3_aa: CASRLGQGGYTF

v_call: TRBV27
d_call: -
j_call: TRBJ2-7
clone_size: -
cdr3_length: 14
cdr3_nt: TGCGCCAGCAGTTTAATCAACGGACCCTACGAGCAGTACTTC
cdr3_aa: CASSLINGPYEQYF

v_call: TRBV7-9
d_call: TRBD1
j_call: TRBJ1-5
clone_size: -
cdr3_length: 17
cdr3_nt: TGTGCCAGCAGCTTAGATCGGGCAGGGGGCGGCAATCAGCCCCAGCATTTT
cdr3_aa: CASSLDRAGGGNQPQHF

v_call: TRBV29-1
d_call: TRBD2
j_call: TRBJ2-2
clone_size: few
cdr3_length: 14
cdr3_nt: TGCAGCGTAAGGACTAGCGATAACACCGGGGAGCTGTTTTTT
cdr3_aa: CSVRTSDNTGELFF

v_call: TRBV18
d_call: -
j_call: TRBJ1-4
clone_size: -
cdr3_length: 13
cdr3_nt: TGTGCCAGCTCACCACAATGGGATGAAAAACTGTTTTTT
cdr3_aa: CASSPQWDEKLFF

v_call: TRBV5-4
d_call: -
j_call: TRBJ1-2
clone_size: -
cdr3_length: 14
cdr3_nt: TGTGCCAGCAGCTTACCTGGGGCCCCCTATGGCTACACCTTC
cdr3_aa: CASSLPGAPYGYTF

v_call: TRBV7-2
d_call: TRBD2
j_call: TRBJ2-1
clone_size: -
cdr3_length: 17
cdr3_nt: TGTGCCAGCAGCTTAAATAGTGCGGGACTAGCGGGAGGTGAGCAGTTCTTC
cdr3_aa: CASSLNSAGLAGGEQFF